This T cell receptor (beta chain) was observed in a study of CD8 T cells in Susac syndrome. General study results and limits: The CD4+ T cell repertoire of patients with Susac syndrome showed no detectable clonal expansion.

Susac syndrome patients met recently defined diagnostic criteria for definite or probable disease. TEMRA cells were FACS-enriched and CD8+ and CD4+ T cells negatively isolated. The CDR3 contains 15 residues. V lost 4 bases and J lost 5, with 17 bases in between. Germline V gives CDR1 SGHVS, CDR2 FQNEAQ. Regarding this clonotype: Its antigen is unknown.

Reverse transcription of roughly 0.5 to 1 ug RNA was carried out with random hexamers. The TCR beta CDR3 was amplified by immunoSEQ multiplex PCR across 54 Vbeta, 13 Jbeta. Using its own MiXCR run on the immunoSEQ multiplex PCR reads, TCRdb lists one record per CDR3 protein. The profile covers roughly 200,000 distinct CDR3 sequences, with around 94% appearing a single time and approximately 0.099% taken by the ten largest. This chain joins TRBV7-8 and TRBJ1-1, with D possibly being TRBD1 (6 bases). This sequence originates from a human donor with Susac syndrome. Material: CD4+ T cells from PBMCs. CDR3 DNA sequence: TGTGCCAGCAGCTATCGTACAGGGTTTGCGACTGAAGCTTTCTTT. It codes for CASSYRTGFATEAFF.